These 17 T cell receptor beta chains were sequenced from one sample in a study of T cells in Graves' hyperthyroidism and ophthalmopathy. The source material, RNA transcripts, was used to amplify TCR beta CDR3 regions. A first-round RT-PCR of the TCR CDR3 used the HTBI primer set. TCRdb used MiXCR to reprocess the multiplex PCR reads, holding one entry per CDR3 protein. The table records more than 550,000 distinct CDR3 sequences, around 16% of them present only once. The sequenced sample consisted of blood. Receptor source: a man aged 50 to 59 with Graves' hyperthyroidism.

This clonotype was seen a few times. The V gene is TRBV14, the J gene TRBJ1-2; perhaps TRBD1 as D (6 bases). V gave up 4 bases and J gave up 2 bases, with 14 bases separating them. Germline CDR1 reads SGHDN; CDR2 reads FVKESK. The CDR3 length is 15 residues. The CDR3 protein is CASSRLRQVNYGYTF. Here the CDR3 DNA reads TGTGCCAGCAGCCGATTGCGACAGGTGAACTATGGCTACACCTTC.

At least ten counts were recorded for this clonotype. The V and J genes are TRBV5-1 and TRBJ2-2, with D tentatively TRBD1 (5 bases). The CDR3 is 14 residues long. Per the germline V gene, CDR1 is SGHRS and CDR2 is YFSETQ. The V gene lost 4 bases and the J gene lost 2 bases, with 9 bases spanning the gap. Here the CDR3 reads CASSTDTNTGELFF. CDR3 nucleotide sequence: TGCGCCAGCAGCACGGACACCAACACCGGGGAGCTGTTTTTT. The entire variable domain, with the rest obtained from reference TRBV5-1 and TRBJ2-2, is as follows: KAGVTQTPRYLIKTRGQQVTLSCSPISGHRSVSWYQQTPGQGLQFLFEYFSETQRNKGNFPGRFSGRQFSNSRSEMNVSTLELGDSALYLCASSTDTNTGELFFGEGSRLTVL.

This clonotype has a handful of counts. The J gene is TRBJ1-4, the V gene TRBV25-1; D remains unclear. V lost 5 bases to trimming and J lost 8 bases, with 21 bases between them. Germline loops: CDR1 MGHDK, CDR2 SYGVNS. The CDR3 is 16 residues long. The CDR3 DNA follows: TGTGCCAGCAGTAATACCCGGGCCACCCTTGGGGAAAAACTGTTTTTT. It specifies CASSNTRATLGEKLFF. Full variable domain (outside the CDR3, taken from reference TRBV25-1 and TRBJ1-4): EADIYQTPRYLVIGTGKKITLECSQTMGHDKMYWYQQDPGMELHLIHYSYGVNSTEKGDLSSESTVSRIRTEHFPLTLESARPSHTSQYLCASSNTRATLGEKLFFGSGTQLSVL.

On this clonotype: A much larger clone lies a single base off, so this may be a read error. The J gene is TRBJ2-1, the V gene TRBV11-2; D remains unclear. The germline V gene has CDR1 SGHAT and CDR2 FQNNGV. V was pared by 4 bases and J by 2 bases, with 6 bases between. The CDR3 is 13 amino acids. CDR3 sequence: CASSSETYNEQFF. The CDR3 DNA reads TGTGCCAGCAGCTCAGAGACCTACAATGAGCAGTTCTTC.

This clonotype has just a few counts. The chain employs TRBV15 and TRBJ2-7, with D unclear. Trimming took off 4 bases at V and 0 bases at J, with 10 bases between the two ends. Germline loops: CDR1 LNHNV, CDR2 YYDKDF (reference sequence). The CDR3 totals 14 residues. The CDR3 loop is CATSIDMSSYEQYF. The CDR3 DNA is TGTGCCACCAGCATAGACATGAGCTCCTACGAGCAGTACTTC.

This clonotype has a count of ten or more. The genes are TRBV5-1 and TRBJ1-5; D is perhaps TRBD1 (5 bases). The CDR3 is 14 amino acids. Trimming took off 2 bases at V and 3 bases at J, with 9 bases between the two ends. Germline V gives CDR1 SGHRS, CDR2 YFSETQ. The chain's CDR3 is CASSLQGDNQPQHF. The CDR3 DNA follows: TGCGCCAGCAGCTTACAAGGGGACAATCAGCCCCAGCATTTT.

The chain is built from TRBV7-2 and TRBJ2-3; 14 positions match TRBD2. The V segment lost 5 bases and the J segment 4 bases; nucleotides outside the gene matches: 8. CDR1 and CDR2 from the germline V gene are SGHTA and FQGNSA. The CDR3 sequence is 17 residues long. The CDR3 nucleotides read TGTGCCAGCAGCCCCCAGGGACTAGCGGGAGCATCAGATACGCAGTATTTT. Its protein is CASSPQGLAGASDTQYF.

This clonotype was picked up many times. V is TRBV30 and J is TRBJ1-1, with D possibly matching TRBD1 (5 bases). CDR1 GTSNPN and CDR2 SVGIG come from the germline V gene (reference sequence). The V end was cut by 2 bases, the J end by 0 bases, with 10 bases between. The CDR3 is 14 residues long. CDR3 nucleotide sequence: TGTGCCTGGAGTACGGGACGGTTGAACACTGAAGCTTTCTTT. Protein: CAWSTGRLNTEAFF.

The table lists this clonotype with many counts. The chain has TRBV24-1 and TRBJ2-7; 10 nucleotides match TRBD2. Germline assignment: CDR1 KGHDR and CDR2 SFDVKD. The CDR3 contains 14 residues. The V segment lost 9 bases and the J segment 5 bases; nucleotides outside the gene matches: 9. CDR3 DNA sequence: TGTGCCACCGGAACTAGCGGGAAATCCGACGAGCAGTACTTC. Translation gives CATGTSGKSDEQYF.

This clonotype was observed at least ten times. The V gene is TRBV7-9, the J gene TRBJ2-6; possibly TRBD2 for D (6 bases). The V and J ends lost 5 bases and 0 bases respectively, with 14 bases between them. This CDR3 contains 17 residues. The germline CDR1 and CDR2 sequences are SEHNR and FQNEAQ (reference sequence). The CDR3 DNA reads as TGTGCCAGCAGCCCCGGGACTCAAAGCTCTGGGGCCAACGTCCTGACTTTC. It translates to CASSPGTQSSGANVLTF.

This clonotype was found many times. The chain is built from TRBV7-9 and TRBJ1-1; D gene unclear. Germline V gene sequence: CDR1 SEHNR, CDR2 FQNEAQ (reference sequence). This CDR3 is built from 13 residues. Between the trimmed V and J ends, which lost 6 bases and 4 bases, there was a span of 12 bases. CDR3 in amino acids: CASREEQFTEAFF. The CDR3 nucleotides are TGTGCCAGCAGGGAGGAACAGTTCACTGAAGCTTTCTTT.

The chain joins TRBV7-9 to TRBJ2-2; no reliable D call. This CDR3 comprises 12 residues. Germline assignment: CDR1 SEHNR and CDR2 FQNEAQ (reference sequence). The germline V and J ends were trimmed by 4 bases and 10 bases, with 10 bases remaining between them. The CDR3 bases are TGTGCCAGCAGCTGGGGAAATGAGGAGCTGTTTTTT. Amino acid sequence: CASSWGNEELFF.

This rearrangement joins TRBV18 to TRBJ2-2; D could derive from TRBD1 or TRBD2 (6 bases each). Germline CDR1 is KGHSH and CDR2 is LQKENI. This CDR3 is built from 15 residues. Trimming took off 2 bases at V and 5 bases at J, with 12 bases between the two ends. CDR3 amino acids: CASSPTGALTGELFF. The CDR3 nucleotides are TGTGCCAGCTCACCAACGGGGGCACTTACCGGGGAGCTGTTTTTT.

The rearrangement joins TRBV28 to TRBJ2-1, with 7 positions matching TRBD2. From germline, CDR1 is MDHEN and CDR2 SYDVKM. V was pared by 2 bases and J by 7 bases, with 11 bases of the junction left unmatched. This CDR3 comprises 16 residues. The CDR3 loop reads CASSLIGGRWWNEQFF. The CDR3 nucleotides are TGTGCCAGCAGTTTAATCGGCGGGAGATGGTGGAATGAGCAGTTCTTC.

The chain uses TRBV3-1 and TRBJ2-7, with D possibly being TRBD1 or TRBD2 (5 bases each). The CDR3 is made up of 15 amino acids. Between the trimmed V and J ends, which lost 1 base and 0 bases, there was a span of 10 bases. In germline, CDR1 is LGHDT, CDR2 YNNKEL (reference sequence). The CDR3 reads CASSQGIGTSYEQYF. DNA for the CDR3: TGTGCCAGCAGCCAAGGGATCGGGACCTCCTACGAGCAGTACTTC.

This clonotype came up many times. This chain links TRBV27 with TRBJ2-1, with 7 bases that match TRBD2. Germline CDR1 reads MNHEY; CDR2 reads SMNVEV (reference sequence). V was clipped by 2 bases and J by 2 bases; unmatched bases: 6. The CDR3 loop spans 16 amino acids. CDR3 bases: TGTGCCAGCAGTTTAATTCGCGGGAGCCCCTACAATGAGCAGTTCTTC. Protein: CASSLIRGSPYNEQFF.

A note on this clonotype: A much larger clone lies a single base off, so this may be a read error. The CDR3 nucleotides read TGTGCCAGCGGCCTCCGGGAGCAAGAGACCCAGTACTTC. Protein sequence: CASGLREQETQYF. The chain joins TRBV2 to TRBJ2-5, with TRBD2 as a possible D gene (6 bases). In germline, CDR1 is SNHLY, CDR2 FYNNEI. This CDR3 has 13 amino acids. V was clipped by 8 bases and J by 2 bases, with 12 bases between them. The full variable domain, its missing parts supplied by reference TRBV2 and TRBJ2-5, is EPEVTQTPSHQVTQMGQEVILRCVPISNHLYFYWYRQILGQKVEFLVSFYNNEISEKSEIFDDQFSVERPDGSNFTLKIRSTKLEDSAMYFCASGLREQETQYFGPGTRLLVL.